The 9 T cell receptor beta chains below all came from one sample that was sequenced in a study of cytomegalovirus exposure and HLA in healthy donors. Primers included in the PCR were 60 Vbeta and 13 Jbeta primers. TCRdb's table, derived via immunoSEQ multiplex PCR, lists solely in-frame clones and lacks some. The sample consists of fewer than 85,000 clones, about three quarters of them appearing once. Sequencing was carried out using PBMCs. The origin of the receptors is a woman in her 40s in good health and CMV-seropositive.

The chain joins TRBV29-1 to TRBJ1-2; TRBD1 matches 8 bases. With V trimmed by 0 bases and J by 5 bases, 11 bases remained unmatched. This CDR3 is built from 16 residues. Germline values: CDR1 SQVTM, CDR2 ANQGSEA. CDR3: CSVEDLGQGGGYGYTF. For the CDR3, the DNA is TGCAGCGTTGAAGATCTCGGACAGGGAGGCGGATATGGCTACACCTTC.

The chain combines TRBV5-4 with TRBJ1-1; 8 bases match TRBD1. The V segment lost 1 base and the J segment 1 base; nucleotides outside the gene matches: 0. Germline values: CDR1 SGHNT, CDR2 YYREEE (reference sequence). The CDR3 has 14 amino acids. The CDR3 protein is CASSLTGGNTEAFF. The CDR3 nucleotides read TGTGCCAGCAGCTTGACAGGGGGGAACACTGAAGCTTTCTTT.

The chain is built from TRBV5-1 and TRBJ1-1, with D perhaps TRBD1 (5 bases). CDR3 length equals 13 residues. V was cut by 1 base and J by 6 bases, with 10 bases left in between. CDR1 is SGHRS and CDR2 is YFSETQ in the germline V gene. The CDR3, as DNA: TGCGCCAGCAGCTTGTCTGGGGCCCCTGAAGCTTTCTTT. Protein sequence: CASSLSGAPEAFF.

This clone was detected a few times. V usage is TRBV6-5 and J usage is TRBJ2-7; D call uncertain. CDR1 and CDR2 from the germline V gene are MNHEY and SVGAGI. CDR3 length equals 13 residues. Trimming pared 2 bases from V and 0 bases from J, leaving 5 bases between. The CDR3 is CASSYTASYEQYF. The CDR3 nucleotides read TGTGCCAGCAGTTACACAGCCTCCTACGAGCAGTACTTC.

This sequence joins TRBV2 and TRBJ1-5, with a weak D call TRBD1 (6 bases). CDR1 is SNHLY and CDR2 is FYNNEI in the germline V gene. V was trimmed by 2 bases and J by 2 bases, leaving 10 bases between them. The CDR3 length is 15 residues. CDR3 in amino acids: CASSERAGGNQPQHF. CDR3 in DNA: TGTGCCAGCAGTGAACGGGCAGGGGGCAATCAGCCCCAGCATTTT.

This clone occurred many times. The rearrangement joins TRBV7-9 to TRBJ2-7; TRBD2 is a possible D gene (6 bases). Germline values: CDR1 SEHNR, CDR2 FQNEAQ (reference sequence). CDR3 length: 14 amino acids. The V end lost 1 base, the J end lost 6 bases, and 13 bases lay between the germline ends. The CDR3 spells CASSLVVEGTEQYF. The CDR3 bases are TGTGCCAGCAGCTTAGTAGTGGAGGGAACCGAGCAGTACTTC.

J is TRBJ1-1 and V is TRBV9; D unresolved. This CDR3 region has 15 residues. The V end was cut by 4 bases, the J end by 6 bases, with 19 bases between. CDR1 and CDR2 (germline): SGDLS, YYNGEE. The CDR3 loop reads CASSRDGRADSEAFF. The DNA of the CDR3 is TGTGCCAGCAGCAGAGATGGGAGGGCGGATTCTGAAGCTTTCTTT.

The chain employs TRBV5-6 and TRBJ2-2, with TRBD2 matching over 14 bases. CDR1 SGHDT and CDR2 YYEEEE come from the germline V gene. CDR3 size: 16 residues. With 0 bases clipped from V and 7 bases from J, the junction kept 2 bases outside the gene matches. CDR3 sequence: CASSLGLAGGHGELFF. The CDR3 coding sequence is TGTGCCAGCAGCTTGGGACTAGCGGGGGGGCACGGGGAGCTGTTTTTT.

The genes are TRBV7-2 and TRBJ2-7; D gene ambiguous. The germline gives CDR1 SGHTA, CDR2 FQGNSA. The CDR3 consists of 11 residues. V was pared by 5 bases and J by 2 bases, with 4 bases between. The CDR3 protein is CASSPAYEQYF. CDR3 DNA: TGTGCCAGCAGCCCTGCCTACGAGCAGTACTTC.